A single T cell receptor beta chain is shown here with its context. Sequencing was performed with immunoSEQ multiplex PCR; in TCRdb, only in-frame clones are kept and a portion is missing. Among some 100,000 clones, around 92% were seen once, and the ten largest hold around 0.96%. The data were obtained in a study of T cell changes during pregnancy in multiple sclerosis. The sample here was peripheral blood, taken before pregnancy. The TCR comes from a female donor with multiple sclerosis, enrolled in a pregnancy study.

This CDR3 reads CASSDNEQFF. The CDR3 bases are TGTGCCAGCTCGGACAATGAGCAGTTCTTC. The chain employs TRBV28 and TRBJ2-1, with D uncertain. The V end lost 8 bases, the J end lost 5 bases, and 4 bases lay between the germline ends. The CDR3 is 10 amino acids. Germline loops: CDR1 MDHEN, CDR2 SYDVKM.